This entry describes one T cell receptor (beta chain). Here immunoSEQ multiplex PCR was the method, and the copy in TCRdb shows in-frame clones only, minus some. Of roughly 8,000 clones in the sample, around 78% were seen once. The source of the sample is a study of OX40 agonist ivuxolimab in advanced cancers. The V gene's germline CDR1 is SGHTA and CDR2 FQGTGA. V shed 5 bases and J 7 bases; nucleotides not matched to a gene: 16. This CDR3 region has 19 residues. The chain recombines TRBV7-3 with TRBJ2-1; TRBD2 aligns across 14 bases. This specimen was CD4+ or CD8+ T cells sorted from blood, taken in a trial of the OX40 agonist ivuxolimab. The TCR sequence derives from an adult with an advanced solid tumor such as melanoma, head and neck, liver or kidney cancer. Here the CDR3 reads CASSATPRTSGRMGNEQFF. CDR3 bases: TGTGCCAGCAGCGCCACCCCCCGGACTAGCGGGAGGATGGGGAATGAGCAGTTCTTC. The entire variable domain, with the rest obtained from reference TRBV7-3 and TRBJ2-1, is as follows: GAGVSQTPSNKVTEKGKYVELRCDPISGHTALYWYRQSLGQGPEFLIYFQGTGAADDSGLPNDRFFAVRPEGSVSTLKIQRTERGDSAVYLCASSATPRTSGRMGNEQFFGPGTRLTVL.